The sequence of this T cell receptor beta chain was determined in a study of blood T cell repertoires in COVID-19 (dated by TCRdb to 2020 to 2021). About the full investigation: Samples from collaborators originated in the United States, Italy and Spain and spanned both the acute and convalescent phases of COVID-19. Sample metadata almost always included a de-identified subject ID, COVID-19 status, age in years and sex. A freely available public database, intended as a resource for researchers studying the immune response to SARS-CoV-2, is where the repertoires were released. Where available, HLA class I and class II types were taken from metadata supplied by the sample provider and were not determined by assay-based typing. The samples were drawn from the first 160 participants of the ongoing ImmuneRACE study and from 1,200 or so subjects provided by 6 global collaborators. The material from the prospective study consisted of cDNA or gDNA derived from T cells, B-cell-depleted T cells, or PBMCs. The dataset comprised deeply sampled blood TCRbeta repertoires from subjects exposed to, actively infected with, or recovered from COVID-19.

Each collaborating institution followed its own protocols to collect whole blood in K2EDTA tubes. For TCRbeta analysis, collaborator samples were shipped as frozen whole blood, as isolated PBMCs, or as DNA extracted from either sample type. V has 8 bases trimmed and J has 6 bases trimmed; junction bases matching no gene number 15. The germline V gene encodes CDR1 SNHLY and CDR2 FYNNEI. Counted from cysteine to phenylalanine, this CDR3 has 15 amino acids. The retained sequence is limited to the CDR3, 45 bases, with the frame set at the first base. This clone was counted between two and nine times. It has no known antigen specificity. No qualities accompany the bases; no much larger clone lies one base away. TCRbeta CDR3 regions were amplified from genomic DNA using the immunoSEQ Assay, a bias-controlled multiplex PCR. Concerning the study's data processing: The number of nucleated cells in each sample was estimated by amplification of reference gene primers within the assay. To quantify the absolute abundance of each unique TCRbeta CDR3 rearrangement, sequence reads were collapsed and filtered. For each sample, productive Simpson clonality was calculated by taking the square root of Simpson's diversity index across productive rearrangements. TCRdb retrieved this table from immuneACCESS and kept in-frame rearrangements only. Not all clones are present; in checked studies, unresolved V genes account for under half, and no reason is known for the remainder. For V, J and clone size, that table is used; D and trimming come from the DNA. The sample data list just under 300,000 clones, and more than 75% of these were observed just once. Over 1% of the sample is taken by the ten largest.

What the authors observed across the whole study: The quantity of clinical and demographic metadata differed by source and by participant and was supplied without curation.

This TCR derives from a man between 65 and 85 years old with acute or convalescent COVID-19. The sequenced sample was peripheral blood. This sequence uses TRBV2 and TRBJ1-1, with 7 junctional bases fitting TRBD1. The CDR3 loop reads CASAAFGGTVAEAFF. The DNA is TGTGCCAGCGCTGCCTTTGGGGGGACAGTCGCTGAAGCTTTCTTT.